This section outlines one T cell receptor beta chain sequence together with its context. V lost 0 bases and J lost 5; bases outside the gene matches: 5. This CDR3 region has 15 residues. Germline V gene data show CDR1 as LNHNV and CDR2 as YYDKDF (reference sequence). Sequenced by immunoSEQ multiplex PCR; TCRdb stores in-frame clones only, minus some. Of about 2.1 million clones listed, just under 95% are singletons. This sample was included in a study of shared clonotypes between healthy human individuals. Study as a whole: For every donor, three CD4 naive, three CD4 memory, two CD8 naive and one CD8 memory plates were used.

CD45RO negativity and positive selection for CCR7 defined naive CD8 cells, a population that excluded terminally differentiated effector memory CD45RA+ cells. This receptor was taken from a man aged 18 to 29 in good health. Some clones in this sample may be carry-over from other donors' samples. V usage is TRBV15 and J usage is TRBJ2-7, with TRBD1 identical over 9 bases. Sequencing input: naive CD8+ T cells from PBMCs. CDR3 sequence: CATSRDQQGADEQYF. CDR3 DNA: TGTGCCACCAGCAGAGATCAACAGGGGGCGGACGAGCAGTACTTC.